Below, 11 T cell receptor beta chains from the same sample are listed, as sequenced in a study of T cell responses to AZD1222 COVID-19 vaccine. Data came from immunoSEQ multiplex PCR; TCRdb stores just in-frame clones and leaves some out. The sample contains about 110,000 clones, roughly nine tenths of which appear only once. The input for sequencing was peripheral blood, taken on day 0 of AZD1222 vaccination. The receptors come from an adult in good health.

This rearrangement joins TRBV12-3 or TRBV12-4 to TRBJ2-2; 7 nucleotides align to TRBD1. Germline trimming cut 5 bases from V and 6 bases from J; bases unmatched to any gene: 0. There are 12 residues in the CDR3. CDR3 residues: CASSDRAGELFF. CDR3 bases: TGTGCCAGCAGTGACAGGGCCGGGGAGCTGTTTTTT.

The chain has TRBV11-3 and TRBJ2-3; D gene unclear. CDR3 length equals 14 residues. Trimming took 7 bases from V and 1 from J, leaving 12 bases between them. Germline V gene lookup returns CDR1 SGHNT and CDR2 YENEEA. The chain's CDR3 is CASTRPGRTDTQYF. CDR3 DNA: TGTGCCAGCACCAGACCTGGGCGCACAGATACGCAGTATTTT.

This chain connects TRBV18 to TRBJ1-4; 10 bases agree with TRBD1. The V gene end was trimmed by 5 bases and the J gene end by 8 bases; junction bases not matched to a gene: 8. Germline loops: CDR1 KGHSH, CDR2 LQKENI. The CDR3 has 15 residues. CDR3 region: CASSITGTGVEKLFF. The DNA of the CDR3 is TGTGCCAGCTCAATAACCGGGACAGGGGTGGAAAAACTGTTTTTT.

This rearrangement joins TRBV2 to TRBJ2-3, with D tentatively TRBD2 (5 bases). Per the germline V gene, CDR1 is SNHLY and CDR2 is FYNNEI. V lost 3 bases and J 1 base, leaving 5 bases between the germline ends. The CDR3 has 13 residues. This CDR3 is CASSEGGTDTQYF. DNA for the CDR3: TGTGCCAGCAGTGAGGGAGGCACAGATACGCAGTATTTT.

The chain combines TRBV19 with TRBJ1-2; D might be TRBD1 (6 bases). CDR3 size: 13 residues. CDR1 is LNHDA and CDR2 is SQIVND in the germline V gene (reference sequence). V gave up 5 bases and J gave up 8 bases, with 15 bases separating them. The CDR3 sequence is CASSLRGAWGYTF. CDR3 in DNA: TGTGCCAGTAGTCTCCGGGGGGCATGGGGCTACACCTTC.

The J gene is TRBJ1-2, the V gene TRBV6-2 or TRBV6-3; 10 bases fit TRBD1. V was pared by 4 bases and J by 3 bases, with 8 bases of the junction left unmatched. CDR3 length equals 16 residues. Germline-derived CDR1 and CDR2 are MNHEY and SVGEGT. CDR3 sequence reads: CASSFSTDRGYYGYTF. The CDR3 nucleotides are TGTGCCAGCAGTTTTTCCACGGACAGGGGGTACTATGGCTACACCTTC.

The chain employs TRBV6-2 or TRBV6-3 and TRBJ1-2; 7 nucleotides align to TRBD1. V was clipped by 6 bases and J by 4 bases; unmatched bases: 14. Germline CDR1 is MNHEY and CDR2 is SVGEGT. CDR3 length equals 16 residues. CDR3: CASSRSDRWRFYGYTF. The CDR3 coding sequence is TGTGCCAGCAGCCGATCGGACAGGTGGCGTTTCTATGGCTACACCTTC.

The V and J genes are TRBV18 and TRBJ1-1, with D tentatively TRBD1 (5 bases). The V end was cut by 0 bases, the J end by 4 bases, with 15 bases between. The CDR3 loop spans 16 amino acids. Looked up from germline, CDR1 is KGHSH and CDR2 is LQKENI. Written as DNA, the CDR3 is TGTGCCAGCTCACCACCAGTGGGCAGGGCTGTCACTGAAGCTTTCTTT. Its translation is CASSPPVGRAVTEAFF.

V gene TRBV20-1 combines with J gene TRBJ2-1; D remains ambiguous. There are 11 residues in the CDR3. Germline V gives CDR1 DFQATT, CDR2 SNEGSKA (reference sequence). With 0 bases removed from V and 7 bases from J, the gap between germline ends came to 4 bases. The CDR3 bases are TGCAGTGCTAGAGATCTGAATGAGCAGTTCTTC. Translated, it gives CSARDLNEQFF.

The CDR3 reads CASSRTGVNTEAFF. In nucleotides, the CDR3 is TGTGCCAGCAGTCGAACAGGGGTGAACACTGAAGCTTTCTTT. This chain joins TRBV28 and TRBJ1-1, with 7 bases that match TRBD1. V lost 5 bases and J lost 0; bases outside the gene matches: 3. The CDR3 spans 14 residues. The germline V gene has CDR1 MDHEN and CDR2 SYDVKM.

The V and J genes are TRBV6-5 and TRBJ2-1; 7 bases agree with TRBD1. The CDR3 covers 16 residues. CDR1 MNHEY and CDR2 SVGAGI come from the germline V gene. J was trimmed by 9 bases and V by 2 bases; bases with no gene match: 13. CDR3 in amino acids: CASSYVGGTTDTEQFF. CDR3 nucleotide sequence: TGTGCCAGCAGTTACGTAGGGGGCACGACTGATACTGAGCAGTTCTTC.